This T cell receptor (beta chain) was retrieved from a study of cytomegalovirus exposure and HLA in healthy donors. Germline V CDR1 and CDR2: SGHNT, YYREEE (reference sequence). CDR3 length: 14 amino acids. V lost 0 bases and J lost 1, with 7 bases in between. 60 Vbeta and 13 Jbeta primers were used in PCR. Only in-frame clones appear in the TCRdb table, and some are missing; sequencing was by immunoSEQ multiplex PCR. The sample has 85,000 to 130,000 clones, about 70% seen once. Sequenced: PBMCs. This TCR derives from a boy aged 5-17 years in good health and CMV-seronegative. This sequence joins TRBV5-4 and TRBJ1-1, with TRBD1 as a possible D gene (5 bases). CDR3 sequence: CASSLEQANTEAFF. The CDR3 nucleotides are TGTGCCAGCAGCTTGGAACAGGCGAACACTGAAGCTTTCTTT.